The 6 T cell receptor beta chains given below trace back to one sample, sequenced in a study of Tregs in tolerant kidney transplant recipients. Generated by immunoSEQ multiplex PCR, the TCRdb table keeps only in-frame clones and is missing some. This sample carries roughly 250,000 clones, about 80% of them seen once, and the ten largest clones take around 0.61%. The sample consisted of CD4+ T cells from blood. These receptors were obtained from a human donor in good health.

The V call is TRBV2, the J call TRBJ1-1; tentative D call: TRBD1 (5 bases). The CDR3 covers 15 residues. V gave up 3 bases and J gave up 5 bases, with 16 bases separating them. Germline CDR1 SNHLY, CDR2 FYNNEI. The CDR3 bases are TGTGCCAGCAGTGACGCGGGACTCCATGGTACTGAAGCTTTCTTT. It encodes CASSDAGLHGTEAFF.

The rearrangement joins TRBV19 to TRBJ2-1; 13 bases align to TRBD2. The CDR3 extends over 20 amino acids. In germline, CDR1 is LNHDA, CDR2 SQIVND (reference sequence). After removal of 2 bases from V and 7 bases from J, the junction contained 17 bases not matched to a gene. CDR3: CASSISHRTSGSRGWNEQFF. CDR3 coding DNA: TGTGCCAGTAGTATATCTCATAGGACTAGCGGGAGTAGGGGCTGGAATGAGCAGTTCTTC. The variable domain in full, with the rest retrieved from reference TRBV19 and TRBJ2-1, is DGGITQSPKYLFRKEGQNVTLSCEQNLNHDAMYWYRQDPGQGLRLIYYSQIVNDFQKGDIAEGYSVSREKKESFPLTVTSAQKNPTAFYLCASSISHRTSGSRGWNEQFFGPGTRLTVL.

In this sample, this clone turned up a few times. The genes are TRBV7-8 and TRBJ2-7; 13 nucleotides line up with TRBD2. The CDR3 covers 16 residues. Germline V gene data show CDR1 as SGHVS and CDR2 as FQNEAQ. Unmatched junction bases numbered 9, after V lost 5 bases and J lost 5 bases. CDR3 nucleotide sequence: TGTGCCAGCAGCCACTATATCGGGACTAGCGGGAACGAGCAGTACTTC. Residues: CASSHYIGTSGNEQYF.

This rearrangement joins TRBV7-9 to TRBJ2-3; D might be TRBD2 (6 bases). Per germline, CDR1 SEHNR and CDR2 FQNEAQ (reference sequence). Deletions cut 5 bases from V and 5 bases from J, with 11 bases between. CDR3 length: 13 amino acids. CDR3 in amino acids: CASSPMRGDTQYF. CDR3 DNA sequence: TGTGCCAGCAGCCCAATGCGGGGAGATACGCAGTATTTT.

The chain is built from TRBV15 and TRBJ2-2; D gene unclear. From germline, CDR1 is LNHNV and CDR2 YYDKDF (reference sequence). The CDR3 contains 14 residues. V shed 0 bases and J shed 7 bases, with 9 bases lying between them. The CDR3 DNA follows: TGTGCCACCAGCAGAGATCTTATGAGCGGGGAGCTGTTTTTT. Translating gives CATSRDLMSGELFF.

V usage is TRBV7-6 and J usage is TRBJ1-3; 12 positions agree with TRBD1. V shed 5 bases, J shed 7 bases, and the junction held 3 bases outside the gene matches. In germline, CDR1 is SGHVS, CDR2 FNYEAQ. The CDR3 covers 14 residues. The CDR3 coding sequence is TGTGCCAGCAGCCGGGACAGGGGGCGGAACACCATATATTTT. It specifies CASSRDRGRNTIYF.